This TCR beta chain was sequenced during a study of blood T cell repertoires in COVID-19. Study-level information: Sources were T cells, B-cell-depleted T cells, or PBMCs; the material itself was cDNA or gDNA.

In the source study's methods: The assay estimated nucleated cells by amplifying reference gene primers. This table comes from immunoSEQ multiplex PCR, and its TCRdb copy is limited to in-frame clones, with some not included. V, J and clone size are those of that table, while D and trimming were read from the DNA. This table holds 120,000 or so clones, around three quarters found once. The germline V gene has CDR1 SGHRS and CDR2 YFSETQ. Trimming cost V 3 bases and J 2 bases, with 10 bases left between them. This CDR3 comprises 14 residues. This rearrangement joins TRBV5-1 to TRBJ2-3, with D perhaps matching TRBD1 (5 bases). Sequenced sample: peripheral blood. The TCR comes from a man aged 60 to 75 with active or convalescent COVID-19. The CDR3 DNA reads TGCGCCAGCAGCTACCAGACAGCCACAGATACGCAGTATTTT. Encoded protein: CASSYQTATDTQYF.